This passage covers 32 T cell receptor beta chains from one sample sequenced in a study of T cell changes during pregnancy in multiple sclerosis. Sequencing used immunoSEQ multiplex PCR; TCRdb keeps in-frame clones, though not all of them. Found here are tens of thousands of clones, approximately 91% of them singletons; the top ten hold approximately 0.39%. Material: CD4+ T cells from peripheral blood mononuclear cells, obtained in the second trimester of pregnancy. The receptors come from a female donor with multiple sclerosis, enrolled in a pregnancy study.

The chain's CDR3 is CASSVEGLAGTTGELFF. The DNA of the CDR3 is TGTGCCAGCAGCGTAGAAGGGCTAGCGGGGACAACCGGGGAGCTGTTTTTT. This chain uses TRBV9 with TRBJ2-2; TRBD2 agrees at 9 bases. CDR1 SGDLS and CDR2 YYNGEE come from the germline V gene. There are 17 residues in the CDR3. The junction had 8 bases not matched to a gene; V was cut back by 0 bases and J by 5 bases.

V gene TRBV6-1 combines with J gene TRBJ1-1; D is perhaps TRBD1 (6 bases). Germline V lookup: CDR1 MNHNS, CDR2 SASEGT. V gave up 3 bases and J gave up 1 base, with 6 bases separating them. The CDR3 covers 13 residues. CDR3 sequence (DNA): TGTGCCAGCAGTGACAGGGGGAACACTGAAGCTTTCTTT. Translation gives CASSDRGNTEAFF.

The rearrangement uses TRBV2 and TRBJ2-7, with D unresolved. CDR3 length equals 13 residues. V was cut by 4 bases and J by 1 base, with 8 bases left in between. The germline V gene has CDR1 SNHLY and CDR2 FYNNEI. CDR3 in amino acids: CASSGSLSYEQYF. The CDR3, as DNA: TGTGCCAGCAGTGGTAGTCTATCCTACGAGCAGTACTTC.

V usage is TRBV5-1 and J usage is TRBJ2-1; 13 bases are a match to TRBD2. The CDR3 has 18 amino acids. Looked up from germline, CDR1 is SGHRS and CDR2 is YFSETQ. Germline trimming cut 2 bases from V and 0 bases from J; bases unmatched to any gene: 5. The CDR3 reads CASSFVRTSGSSYNEQFF. The DNA for the CDR3 is TGCGCCAGCAGCTTCGTCCGGACTAGCGGGAGCTCCTACAATGAGCAGTTCTTC.

This clone occurred a few times. The chain employs TRBV7-3 and TRBJ2-3, with 7 bases fitting TRBD2. J was trimmed by 3 bases and V by 4 bases; bases with no gene match: 1. This CDR3 has 13 amino acids. Germline V gene data show CDR1 as SGHTA and CDR2 as FQGTGA. The CDR3 DNA reads TGTGCCAGCAGCTGGGGGGGGACAGATACGCAGTATTTT. It yields the protein CASSWGGTDTQYF.

This sequence joins TRBV6-6 and TRBJ1-1; 8 bases are shared with TRBD1. Looked up from germline, CDR1 is MNHNY and CDR2 is SVGAGI (reference sequence). V trimming: 2 bases; J trimming: 6 bases; junction bases outside the gene matches: 5. CDR3 length: 14 amino acids. In nucleotides, the CDR3 is TGTGCCAGCAGTTACCTAAAGGGACAGGCTGAAGCTTTCTTT. Residues: CASSYLKGQAEAFF.

The chain recombines TRBV25-1 with TRBJ2-2, with 9 bases that match TRBD1. CDR1 MGHDK and CDR2 SYGVNS come from the germline V gene. The CDR3 contains 16 residues. Trimming cost V 5 bases and J 5 bases; bases outside gene matches: 9. CDR3 bases: TGTGCCAGCAGTCGGACAGGGGAATTTCCAACCGGGGAGCTGTTTTTT. Protein: CASSRTGEFPTGELFF.

The chain carries TRBV19 and TRBJ1-2; TRBD1 matches at 8 bases. The CDR3 spans 14 residues. Germline V gene data show CDR1 as LNHDA and CDR2 as SQIVND (reference sequence). With V trimmed by 3 bases and J by 1 base, 1 base remained unmatched. The CDR3 DNA is TGTGCCAGTAGTATCGGACAGGGTAACTATGGCTACACCTTC. Translated, it gives CASSIGQGNYGYTF.

The genes are TRBV29-1 and TRBJ2-3; TRBD1 agrees at 8 bases. The CDR3 extends over 14 amino acids. CDR1 is SQVTM, CDR2 ANQGSEA, per germline. Unmatched junction bases numbered 8, after V lost 3 bases and J lost 6 bases. The CDR3: CSVEDRVRFDTQYF. The CDR3 coding sequence is TGCAGCGTTGAGGACAGGGTGAGATTCGATACGCAGTATTTT.

This chain links TRBV11-2 with TRBJ2-7; TRBD2 matches at 7 bases. V lost 6 bases and J lost 2; bases outside the gene matches: 7. The CDR3 sequence is 14 residues long. Germline V lookup: CDR1 SGHAT, CDR2 FQNNGV. The CDR3 sequence is CASRARGLTYEQYF. CDR3 DNA: TGTGCCAGCAGGGCTCGGGGACTAACCTACGAGCAGTACTTC.

The chain links TRBV4-2 to TRBJ2-3; 10 bases map to TRBD2. The V gene end was trimmed by 0 bases and the J gene end by 4 bases; junction bases not matched to a gene: 10. The CDR3 has 18 residues. CDR1 and CDR2 from the germline V gene are LGHNA and YNFKEQ. In nucleotides, the CDR3 is TGTGCCAGCAGCCAAGATTGGCTAGCGGGAGTACTCGCAGATACGCAGTATTTT. Its translation is CASSQDWLAGVLADTQYF.

The chain links TRBV6-1 to TRBJ1-5; the D is unclear. Deletions cut 3 bases from V and 3 bases from J, with 6 bases between. This CDR3 contains 13 residues. From germline, CDR1 is MNHNS and CDR2 SASEGT. CDR3 amino acids: CASSDRSNQPQHF. In DNA form, the CDR3 reads TGTGCCAGCAGTGACAGGTCCAATCAGCCCCAGCATTTT.

The chain is built from TRBV19 and TRBJ1-4, with TRBD1 matching 8 bases. Trimming took 9 bases from V and 3 from J; bases not matched to a gene: 12. Germline CDR1 reads LNHDA; CDR2 reads SQIVND (reference sequence). The CDR3 contains 16 residues. This CDR3 is CASNEGRGPANEKLFF. The CDR3 DNA sequence: TGTGCCAGCAACGAAGGCAGGGGGCCGGCTAATGAAAAACTGTTTTTT.

The V gene is TRBV6-5, the J gene TRBJ1-5; D call uncertain. Germline CDR1 reads MNHEY; CDR2 reads SVGAGI. The CDR3 is made up of 16 amino acids. With 0 bases removed from V and 2 bases from J, the gap between germline ends came to 11 bases. This CDR3 is CASSYSGAGGNQPQHF. In DNA form, the CDR3 reads TGTGCCAGCAGTTACTCCGGAGCGGGTGGCAATCAGCCCCAGCATTTT.

The rearrangement links TRBV6-5 to TRBJ2-7, with a tentative D call TRBD2 (7 bases). The V and J ends lost 3 bases and 2 bases respectively, with 14 bases between them. Germline CDR1 MNHEY, CDR2 SVGAGI. This CDR3 has 15 residues. CDR3 in amino acids: CASSYQRDTTYEQYF. In DNA, the CDR3 is TGTGCCAGCAGTTATCAGCGGGACACCACCTACGAGCAGTACTTC.

The chain links TRBV9 to TRBJ2-7; TRBD2 matches 16 bases. The CDR3 spans 17 residues. The ends lost 0 bases at V and 3 bases at J; junction bases unmatched: 3. Germline CDR1 reads SGDLS; CDR2 reads YYNGEE. This CDR3 is CASSVGGLAGGYYEQYF. CDR3 nucleotide sequence: TGTGCCAGCAGCGTAGGGGGACTAGCGGGAGGGTACTACGAGCAGTACTTC.

The chain couples TRBV5-1 to TRBJ1-1; D gene uncertain. V gave up 0 bases and J gave up 5 bases, with 14 bases separating them. From germline, CDR1 is SGHRS and CDR2 YFSETQ. CDR3 length: 15 residues. In nucleotides, the CDR3 is TGCGCCAGCAGCTTGGCCCAAAGAGGTTGGACTGAAGCTTTCTTT. Encoded protein: CASSLAQRGWTEAFF.

The V gene is TRBV6-5, the J gene TRBJ1-1; possibly TRBD1 for D (6 bases). The CDR3 has 12 residues. V lost 8 bases, J lost 1 base, and 8 bases lay in between. The germline CDR1 and CDR2 sequences are MNHEY and SVGAGI. The CDR3 nucleotides read TGTGCCAGCTTAGGGGGGAACACTGAAGCTTTCTTT. Its protein product is CASLGGNTEAFF.

V usage is TRBV13 and J usage is TRBJ2-7; TRBD1 might be the D (5 bases). The CDR3 totals 13 residues. The ends were cut back, 0 bases at V and 5 bases at J, with 8 bases in the middle. Germline loops: CDR1 PRHDT, CDR2 FYEKMQ (reference sequence). The CDR3 region has the DNA TGTGCCAGCAGCTTAGGGCAGGGCAACGAGCAGTACTTC. Encoded protein: CASSLGQGNEQYF.

This chain links TRBV6-4 with TRBJ2-1, with 9 bases fitting TRBD2. The junction had 17 bases not matched to a gene; V was cut back by 4 bases and J by 10 bases. The CDR3 extends over 17 amino acids. Germline values: CDR1 MRHNA, CDR2 SNTAGT. CDR3 amino acids: CASSVGIAGAHPIEQFF. The CDR3, as DNA: TGTGCCAGCAGTGTTGGAATAGCGGGGGCCCACCCAATAGAGCAGTTCTTC.

The chain uses TRBV18 and TRBJ2-7; D unresolved. The V and J ends lost 4 bases and 3 bases respectively, with 7 bases between them. Germline assignment: CDR1 KGHSH and CDR2 LQKENI. This CDR3 region has 12 residues. CDR3: CASSLVDYEQYF. The CDR3 bases are TGTGCCAGCTCACTCGTAGACTACGAGCAGTACTTC.

This clone was seen a single time. This chain links TRBV4-1 with TRBJ1-2, with 7 nucleotides matching TRBD1. The germline V gene encodes CDR1 MGHRA and CDR2 YSYEKL. The CDR3 totals 18 residues. V was pared by 4 bases and J by 3 bases, with 17 bases of the junction left unmatched. The CDR3 loop is CASSPENDLTGRHYGYTF. CDR3 sequence (DNA): TGCGCCAGCAGCCCAGAAAACGACTTGACAGGGAGACACTATGGCTACACCTTC.

This chain uses TRBV4-2 with TRBJ1-1, with D hard to call. Germline CDR1 reads LGHNA; CDR2 reads YNFKEQ. V was cut by 0 bases and J by 3 bases, with 8 bases left in between. This CDR3 spans 14 amino acids. CDR3 nucleotides: TGTGCCAGCAGCCAAGAAACCGACTACACTGAAGCTTTCTTT. Translating it yields CASSQETDYTEAFF.

The chain uses TRBV27 and TRBJ1-2, with no clear D. CDR3 length: 13 residues. CDR1 MNHEY and CDR2 SMNVEV come from the germline V gene (reference sequence). V was cut by 6 bases and J by 4 bases, with 12 bases left in between. CDR3 region: CASRAEGLYGYTF. CDR3 nucleotides: TGTGCCAGCAGGGCCGAGGGCCTCTATGGCTACACCTTC.

The chain recombines TRBV7-3 with TRBJ1-6; TRBD1 aligns across 7 bases. The ends lost 5 bases at V and 8 bases at J; junction bases unmatched: 6. CDR1 is SGHTA, CDR2 FQGTGA, per germline. The CDR3 contains 14 residues. CDR3 protein: CASSLQGQDSPLHF. The CDR3 DNA follows: TGTGCCAGCAGCCTACAGGGGCAGGATTCACCCCTCCACTTT.

The V and J genes are TRBV10-3 and TRBJ2-5; the match to TRBD2 covers 9 bases. The CDR3 runs to 13 residues. Trimming removed 6 bases from V and 3 bases from J; junction bases left unmatched: 2. Germline V lookup: CDR1 ENHRY, CDR2 SYGVKD. The CDR3, as DNA: TGTGCCATCAGCCTAGCGGGGAAAGAGACCCAGTACTTC. Protein: CAISLAGKETQYF.

Only a few counts were recorded for this clone. The genes are TRBV6-1 and TRBJ2-7; 9 nucleotides line up with TRBD1. Germline CDR1 is MNHNS and CDR2 is SASEGT. This CDR3 has 14 amino acids. V was pared by 8 bases and J by 1 base, with 6 bases of the junction left unmatched. The CDR3 is CASSQGAASYEQYF. The DNA for the CDR3 is TGTGCCAGCTCACAGGGGGCAGCATCCTACGAGCAGTACTTC.

The rearrangement uses TRBV27 and TRBJ2-1; 9 nucleotides match TRBD2. Per germline, CDR1 MNHEY and CDR2 SMNVEV (reference sequence). This CDR3 region has 16 residues. The trim removed 7 bases at V and 5 bases at J, leaving 12 bases unmatched. The CDR3 sequence is CASNSLRLAGHNEQFF. Here the CDR3 DNA reads TGTGCCAGCAATTCCCTTAGGCTAGCGGGACACAATGAGCAGTTCTTC.

V and J are TRBV18 and TRBJ2-5, with 7 bases identical to TRBD1. V dropped 2 bases and J dropped 1; count of bases not matched to a gene: 7. The CDR3 spans 16 residues. CDR1 is KGHSH, CDR2 LQKENI, per germline. The DNA for the CDR3 is TGTGCCAGCTCACCAAGACAGGGTTGGGGCCAAGAGACCCAGTACTTC. This sequence encodes CASSPRQGWGQETQYF.

This clone has only a few counts. This chain uses TRBV19 with TRBJ1-4; D unresolved. This CDR3 is built from 17 residues. V was cut by 1 base and J by 0 bases, with 12 bases left in between. From germline, CDR1 is LNHDA and CDR2 SQIVND (reference sequence). The CDR3 nucleotides are TGTGCCAGTAGTATAGGTCGGAGGGATTCAACTAATGAAAAACTGTTTTTT. It translates to CASSIGRRDSTNEKLFF.

This chain joins TRBV28 and TRBJ1-5; D is unresolved. The CDR3 loop spans 14 amino acids. CDR1 MDHEN and CDR2 SYDVKM come from the germline V gene. The V and J ends lost 6 bases and 4 bases respectively, with 13 bases between them. CDR3 sequence (DNA): TGTGCCAGCAGCTCCGTTAATCTTAATCAGCCCCAGCATTTT. This sequence encodes CASSSVNLNQPQHF.

This sequence joins TRBV10-3 and TRBJ1-1, with TRBD1 matching over 10 bases. CDR3 length: 14 amino acids. Germline CDR1 ENHRY, CDR2 SYGVKD. V lost 7 bases and J lost 4; bases outside the gene matches: 6. The CDR3 protein is CAITQGQGTTEAFF. CDR3 sequence (DNA): TGTGCCATCACCCAGGGACAGGGGACCACTGAAGCTTTCTTT.